This T cell receptor (beta chain) derives from a study of T cells after yellow fever vaccination. The CDR3 consists of 13 residues. Trimming shortened V by 5 bases and J by 6 bases, and 13 bases separated the two germline ends. Germline assignment: CDR1 SGHTA and CDR2 FQGNSA. One entry per CDR3 protein results from TCRdb running MiXCR on the 5' RACE reads. This sample yields roughly 340,000 distinct CDR3 sequences, of which 8% to 10% are seen a single time; approximately 19% belongs to the top ten. This clonotype was picked up many times. The antigen remains unidentified. Whole-study findings and limits: One caveat is that FACS-sorted repertoires could contain abundant clonotypes contaminating from the bulk population.

The chain employs TRBV7-2 and TRBJ1-2; possibly TRBD1 for D (5 bases). The clonotype originates from a man aged 18 to 30 who received the YFV17D yellow fever vaccine. The specimen comprised PBMCs, sampled on the day of the first yellow fever vaccination. CDR3: CASSTTWGDGYTF. CDR3 nucleotides: TGTGCCAGCAGCACTACCTGGGGGGATGGCTACACCTTC.